The 14 T cell receptor beta chains in this list originate from one sample, sequenced in a study of cytomegalovirus exposure and HLA in healthy donors (TCRdb year 2017). The library was produced with the immunoSEQ multiplex PCR assay. For the multiplex PCR, a mixture combining 60 forward primers for TCR Vbeta segments and 13 reverse primers for TCR Jbeta segments was used. Entries here come from immuneACCESS through TCRdb and include only in-frame sequences with V and J called. Some clones fail to appear in such tables; in the studies checked, an unresolved V gene covers under half of the shortfall, and the cause of the remainder is unknown. The sample data list about 120,000 clones, and around three quarters of these were observed just once. Clones ranked in the top ten supply about 3.5% of the sample. Sequenced material: PBMCs. The receptors shown here come from a young woman in good health and CMV-seropositive.

The genes are TRBV29-1 and TRBJ2-5; possibly TRBD2 for D (5 bases). V was pared by 4 bases and J by 2 bases, with 17 bases between. The CDR3 sequence is 15 residues long. CDR1 SQVTM and CDR2 ANQGSEA come from the germline V gene. CDR3 sequence (DNA): TGCAGCGTTGGTAGCCCAGTTAGAGGGCAAGAGACCCAGTACTTC. Protein sequence: CSVGSPVRGQETQYF.

The CDR3 nucleotides are TGCGCCAGCAGCGGGCGCGGGGACACAGATACGCAGTATTTT. It specifies CASSGRGDTDTQYF. The chain has TRBV5-1 and TRBJ2-3; D perhaps matches TRBD2 (6 bases). V was clipped by 4 bases and J by 2 bases, with 11 bases between them. The CDR3 consists of 14 residues. Germline V gene lookup returns CDR1 SGHRS and CDR2 YFSETQ.

This clone was counted only a few times. J is TRBJ1-1 and V is TRBV10-3, with D possibly matching TRBD1 (5 bases). From germline, CDR1 is ENHRY and CDR2 SYGVKD. Trimming pared 1 base from V and 0 bases from J, leaving 9 bases between. The CDR3 extends over 15 amino acids. In DNA form, the CDR3 reads TGTGCCATCAGTGAGTACGGGGGGGTGAACACTGAAGCTTTCTTT. Its protein is CAISEYGGVNTEAFF.

The chain employs TRBV7-2 and TRBJ2-3; 12 nucleotides line up with TRBD2. Looked up from germline, CDR1 is SGHTA and CDR2 is FQGNSA. The CDR3 runs to 19 residues. V was clipped by 5 bases and J by 1 base; unmatched bases: 13. In DNA form, the CDR3 reads TGTGCCAGCAGCCTAAGACTAGCGGGGGCCCACTGGGGCACAGATACGCAGTATTTT. Translated: CASSLRLAGAHWGTDTQYF. Full variable domain (missing parts from reference TRBV7-2 and TRBJ2-3): GAGVSQSPSNKVTEKGKDVELRCDPISGHTALYWYRQSLGQGLEFLIYFQGNSAPDKSGLPSDRFSAERTGGSVSTLTIQRTQQEDSAVYLCASSLRLAGAHWGTDTQYFGPGTRLTVL.

The chain employs TRBV5-6 and TRBJ2-1; 7 bases are a match to TRBD1. The V and J ends lost 4 bases and 9 bases, in that order; junction bases with no gene match: 7. The germline gives CDR1 SGHDT, CDR2 YYEEEE. The CDR3 has 13 residues. CDR3: CASSRDSRGEQFF. The CDR3 DNA reads as TGTGCCAGCAGCAGGGACAGTCGCGGTGAGCAGTTCTTC.

The chain employs TRBV4-3 and TRBJ2-7; a possible D gene is TRBD2 (7 bases). The CDR3 extends over 16 amino acids. The V end lost 0 bases, the J end lost 0 bases, and 12 bases lay between the germline ends. Germline-derived CDR1 and CDR2 are LGHNA and YSLEER. The DNA of the CDR3 is TGCGCCAGCAGCCAAGATGTCCGGGGGGCCTCCTACGAGCAGTACTTC. Protein sequence: CASSQDVRGASYEQYF.

V usage is TRBV20-1 and J usage is TRBJ1-5; D is perhaps TRBD1 (5 bases). The CDR3 totals 11 residues. Germline V gene sequence: CDR1 DFQATT, CDR2 SNEGSKA (reference sequence). Trimming stripped 6 bases from V and 4 bases from J, with 7 bases between. CDR3 sequence reads: CSAQGNQPQHF. The DNA of the CDR3 is TGCAGTGCGCAGGGTAATCAGCCCCAGCATTTT.

This clone has just one count. A junction end diverges from the germline sequence, so it may reflect a read error. J is TRBJ2-7 and V is TRBV11-3; no clear D. CDR1 and CDR2 (germline): SGHNT, YENEEA. This CDR3 is built from 13 residues. CDR3 nucleotides: TGTGCCAGCAGCTTAGGTTACTCCCACGAGCAGTACTTC. This codes for CASSLGYSHEQYF.

A few counts support this clone. J is TRBJ2-1 and V is TRBV4-3; 13 bases are a match to TRBD2. CDR1 is LGHNA and CDR2 is YSLEER in the germline V gene. Trimming took 0 bases from V and 4 from J; bases not matched to a gene: 12. This CDR3 has 20 amino acids. The DNA for the CDR3 is TGCGCCAGCAGCCAAGACAGGGGACTAGCGGGGACCTGGGTTTACAATGAGCAGTTCTTC. Its protein product is CASSQDRGLAGTWVYNEQFF.

The chain carries TRBV30 and TRBJ2-2, with a possible D match to TRBD2 (5 bases). The germline V gene encodes CDR1 GTSNPN and CDR2 SVGIG (reference sequence). This CDR3 contains 12 residues. Between the trimmed V and J ends, which lost 4 bases and 6 bases, there was a span of 9 bases. The CDR3 nucleotides are TGTGCCTGGAACGAGGAGGCCGGGGAGCTGTTTTTT. Amino acids: CAWNEEAGELFF.

The V gene is TRBV18, the J gene TRBJ2-7; maybe TRBD1 (5 bases). The CDR3 consists of 14 residues. Germline assignment: CDR1 KGHSH and CDR2 LQKENI. The V gene lost 3 bases and the J gene lost 6 bases, with 15 bases spanning the gap. The CDR3 nucleotides are TGTGCCAGCTCACCGGTGGGTAGGGGTCGCGAGCAGTACTTC. Amino acid sequence: CASSPVGRGREQYF.

This rearrangement joins TRBV11-2 to TRBJ2-7; D is unresolved. The ends were cut back, 1 base at V and 0 bases at J, with 10 bases in the middle. The CDR3 is 15 amino acids. Germline V CDR1 and CDR2: SGHAT, FQNNGV. In DNA form, the CDR3 reads TGTGCCAGCAGCTTAGCTCCAAGGAGCTCCTACGAGCAGTACTTC. It translates to CASSLAPRSSYEQYF. The full variable domain, its missing parts supplied by reference TRBV11-2 and TRBJ2-7, is EAGVAQSPRYKIIEKRQSVAFWCNPISGHATLYWYQQILGQGPKLLIQFQNNGVVDDSQLPKDRFSAERLKGVDSTLKIQPAKLEDSAVYLCASSLAPRSSYEQYFGPGTRLTVT.

The chain joins TRBV30 to TRBJ1-6, with D unresolved. This CDR3 comprises 15 residues. V dropped 0 bases and J dropped 9 bases, with 15 bases sitting between them. Per germline, CDR1 GTSNPN and CDR2 SVGIG (reference sequence). CDR3 residues: CAWSVLGEFASPLHF. The DNA for the CDR3 is TGTGCCTGGAGTGTACTTGGAGAGTTCGCTTCACCCCTCCACTTT. Combining the CDR3 with reference TRBV30 and TRBJ1-6 gives the whole variable domain SQTIHQWPATLVQPVGSPLSLECTVEGTSNPNLYWYRQAAGRGLQLLFYSVGIGQISSEVPQNLSASRPQDRQFILSSKKLLLSDSGFYLCAWSVLGEFASPLHFGNGTRLTVT.

The gene calls are TRBV11-3 and TRBJ1-5; D uncertain. The germline CDR1 and CDR2 sequences are SGHNT and YENEEA. V was trimmed by 1 base and J by 0 bases, leaving 16 bases between them. CDR3 length: 18 amino acids. CDR3 nucleotide sequence: TGTGCCAGCAGCTTAGGTGGGCAGTGCCTCTATAGCAATCAGCCCCAGCATTTT. This gives the protein CASSLGGQCLYSNQPQHF. Supplemented by reference TRBV11-3 and TRBJ1-5, the full variable domain reads EAGVVQSPRYKIIEKKQPVAFWCNPISGHNTLYWYLQNLGQGPELLIRYENEEAVDDSQLPKDRFSAERLKGVDSTLKIQPAELGDSAVYLCASSLGGQCLYSNQPQHFGDGTRLSIL.